These 21 T cell receptor beta chains share one sample of origin, sequenced in a study of blood T cell repertoires in COVID-19 (dated by TCRdb to about 2020). Libraries came from the immunoSEQ multiplex PCR assay. What TCRdb holds here is the immuneACCESS table cut down to in-frame rearrangements. Part of the clones is not present; checked against another copy, under half of the missing clones reflect an unresolved V gene, and the others are unexplained. The table for this sample lists 300,000 to 350,000 clones; approximately 85% of them were counted only once. The ten largest make up less than 2.5% of the sample. What was sequenced was PBMCs or T cells enriched from blood (not recorded which). Receptors originate from a man aged 25 to 40 who had recovered from COVID-19.

The chain joins TRBV5-1 to TRBJ2-1; 10 bases agree with TRBD1. V trimming: 3 bases; J trimming: 5 bases; junction bases outside the gene matches: 17. The germline gives CDR1 SGHRS, CDR2 YFSETQ. The CDR3 totals 19 residues. CDR3 sequence reads: CASSSYPADRDRGDNEQFF. In nucleotides, the CDR3 is TGCGCCAGCAGCTCGTACCCCGCCGACCGGGACAGGGGCGACAATGAGCAGTTCTTC.

V gene TRBV6-2 or TRBV6-3 combines with J gene TRBJ1-2; D gene ambiguous. The CDR3 is made up of 11 amino acids. The V gene's germline CDR1 is MNHEY and CDR2 SVGEGT. Trimming removed 4 bases from V and 5 bases from J, with 5 bases in between. The CDR3 DNA follows: TGTGCCAGCAGTTCCGTATATGGCTACACCTTC. Residues: CASSSVYGYTF.

As concerns this clone: At the DNA level, this CDR3 is encoded by other sequences in the same sample as well. The chain carries TRBV6-5 and TRBJ1-1, with D maybe TRBD1 (5 bases). CDR3 length: 14 amino acids. V dropped 5 bases and J dropped 0 bases, with 10 bases sitting between them. The germline gives CDR1 MNHEY, CDR2 SVGAGI. CDR3 protein: CASSLGQLNTEAFF. The CDR3 bases are TGTGCCAGCAGTCTGGGGCAGCTGAACACTGAAGCTTTCTTT.

The chain combines TRBV3-1 (or the pseudogene TRBV3-2) with TRBJ2-5; D perhaps matches TRBD2 (6 bases). CDR3 length: 14 residues. From germline, CDR1 is LGHDT and CDR2 YNNKEL (reference sequence). V was pared by 4 bases and J by 2 bases, with 11 bases between. The CDR3 reads CASSPGTAQETQYF. In DNA, the CDR3 is TGTGCCAGCAGCCCAGGGACTGCGCAAGAGACCCAGTACTTC.

As concerns this clone: The same CDR3 arises from other DNA sequences in this sample as well. This chain connects TRBV2 to TRBJ2-1, with TRBD1 matching over 9 bases. This CDR3 is 16 amino acids long. CDR1 is SNHLY and CDR2 is FYNNEI in the germline V gene. V was pared by 0 bases and J by 9 bases, with 9 bases of the junction left unmatched. CDR3 DNA sequence: TGTGCCAGCAGTGAAGCTATACAGGGGGCAGGTAGTGAGCAGTTCTTC. Its translation: CASSEAIQGAGSEQFF.

V gene TRBV15 combines with J gene TRBJ2-3; 7 nucleotides agree with TRBD2. After removal of 0 bases from V and 8 bases from J, the junction contained 2 bases not matched to a gene. The CDR3 runs 13 residues. CDR1 and CDR2 from the germline V gene are LNHNV and YYDKDF (reference sequence). This CDR3 is CATSRDLAGTQYF. The CDR3 nucleotides are TGTGCCACCAGCAGAGATTTAGCGGGTACGCAGTATTTT.

The CDR3 nucleotides read TGTGCCAGCAATACCGGGACAGGGGCCCGGTACACTGAAGCTTTCTTT. The encoded protein is CASNTGTGARYTEAFF. V gene TRBV7-8 combines with J gene TRBJ1-1; the match to TRBD1 covers 10 bases. The J segment lost 3 bases and the V segment lost 7 bases, leaving 11 bases of the junction unmatched. Germline-derived CDR1 and CDR2 are SGHVS and FQNEAQ. There are 16 residues in the CDR3.

The rearrangement uses TRBV7-9 and TRBJ2-7, with D possibly being TRBD1 (6 bases). This CDR3 region has 14 residues. V dropped 1 base and J dropped 7 bases, with 14 bases sitting between them. CDR1 and CDR2 from the germline V gene are SEHNR and FQNEAQ (reference sequence). The CDR3 reads CASSLGMDSEEQYF. Here the CDR3 DNA reads TGTGCCAGCAGCTTAGGTATGGACAGCGAGGAGCAGTACTTC.

The gene calls are TRBV27 and TRBJ1-5; 9 bases fit TRBD1. V was pared by 8 bases and J by 5 bases, with 4 bases of the junction left unmatched. CDR3 length equals 13 residues. The germline V gene encodes CDR1 MNHEY and CDR2 SMNVEV (reference sequence). The CDR3 region is CASGTGSYQPQHF. In DNA, the CDR3 is TGTGCCAGCGGGACAGGGTCTTATCAGCCCCAGCATTTT.

The rearrangement joins TRBV6-5 to TRBJ1-2; D perhaps matches TRBD1 (5 bases). The CDR3 consists of 11 residues. Trimming cost V 6 bases and J 12 bases, with 14 bases left between them. The germline gives CDR1 MNHEY, CDR2 SVGAGI. The CDR3 nucleotides are TGTGCCAGCAGCGGAGGGACCGGGGACACCTTC. As protein: CASSGGTGDTF.

The chain links TRBV19 to TRBJ2-6, with a tentative D call TRBD1 (6 bases). With 5 bases removed from V and 1 base from J, the gap between germline ends came to 9 bases. The CDR3 consists of 15 residues. Germline CDR1 LNHDA, CDR2 SQIVND (reference sequence). The CDR3 is CASSHGQSGANVLTF. CDR3 nucleotide sequence: TGTGCCAGTAGTCACGGACAGTCTGGGGCCAACGTCCTGACTTTC.

This chain links TRBV7-9 with TRBJ1-1, with 8 positions matching TRBD1. Trimming at V came to 5 bases and at J to 5 bases, leaving 7 bases not matched to a gene. Germline CDR1 reads SEHNR; CDR2 reads FQNEAQ (reference sequence). This CDR3 has 14 amino acids. In nucleotides, the CDR3 is TGTGCCAGCAGCCTACAGGGGGAGTGGACTGAAGCTTTCTTT. It specifies CASSLQGEWTEAFF.

The chain employs TRBV25-1 and TRBJ1-1; 11 nucleotides match TRBD1. The germline gives CDR1 MGHDK, CDR2 SYGVNS. The CDR3 extends over 15 amino acids. Trimming cost V 2 bases and J 5 bases; bases outside gene matches: 4. The CDR3 reads CASSEPGTGGTEAFF. The CDR3 DNA reads as TGTGCCAGCAGTGAACCCGGGACAGGGGGAACTGAAGCTTTCTTT.

This clone was recorded once. This chain connects TRBV6-5 to TRBJ2-7; no firm D call. V was cut by 7 bases and J by 0 bases, with 10 bases left in between. Germline V gives CDR1 MNHEY, CDR2 SVGAGI. The CDR3 is 13 amino acids. The CDR3 DNA reads TGTGCCAGCACAGACAACTTCTCCTACGAGCAGTACTTC. It yields the protein CASTDNFSYEQYF.

The chain employs TRBV19 and TRBJ2-1; 9 bases align to TRBD2. Germline values: CDR1 LNHDA, CDR2 SQIVND (reference sequence). There are 15 residues in the CDR3. Germline trimming cut 2 bases from V and 2 bases from J; bases unmatched to any gene: 1. CDR3 amino acids: CASSISGGTYNEQFF. CDR3 DNA sequence: TGTGCCAGTAGTATAAGCGGGGGGACCTACAATGAGCAGTTCTTC.

Points on this clone: A much more abundant neighbour one base away suggests this may be a read error. The rearrangement uses TRBV5-1 and TRBJ1-1; possible D gene TRBD1, 6 bases. The CDR3 has 13 residues. Trimming took 4 bases from V and 1 from J, leaving 8 bases between them. Germline CDR1 SGHRS, CDR2 YFSETQ. CDR3 nucleotide sequence: TGCGCCAGCAGCCAGGACAGGAACACTGAAGCTTTCTTT. As protein: CASSQDRNTEAFF.

CDR3 protein: CASSHPPGTGSTYEQYF. In DNA form, the CDR3 reads TGTGCCAGCAGCCATCCACCTGGGACAGGGAGTACCTACGAGCAGTACTTC. This rearrangement joins TRBV7-9 to TRBJ2-7; 9 bases line up with TRBD1. The J segment lost 2 bases and the V segment lost 5 bases, leaving 13 bases of the junction unmatched. The CDR3 runs 17 residues. The germline V gene encodes CDR1 SEHNR and CDR2 FQNEAQ (reference sequence).

The CDR3 DNA reads as TGTGCCAGCAGCTTAGGTCAGGAGGGGTATTCACCCCTCCACTTT. Protein product: CASSLGQEGYSPLHF. The V and J genes are TRBV13 and TRBJ1-6, with D perhaps matching TRBD1 (5 bases). Trimming pared 0 bases from V and 8 bases from J, leaving 11 bases between. Looked up from germline, CDR1 is PRHDT and CDR2 is FYEKMQ (reference sequence). The CDR3 consists of 15 residues. The full variable domain, completed using reference TRBV13 and TRBJ1-6, is AAGVIQSPRHLIKEKRETATLKCYPIPRHDTVYWYQQGPGQDPQFLISFYEKMQSDKGSIPDRFSAQQFSDYHSELNMSSLELGDSALYFCASSLGQEGYSPLHFGNGTRLTVT.

In its sample, this clone was seen a few times. This chain links TRBV3-1 (or the pseudogene TRBV3-2) with TRBJ1-4; D remains unclear. This CDR3 comprises 13 residues. The V gene lost 4 bases and the J gene lost 8 bases, with 11 bases spanning the gap. CDR1 LGHDT and CDR2 YNNKEL come from the germline V gene (reference sequence). Here the CDR3 reads CASSPLGGEKLFF. The CDR3 nucleotides read TGTGCCAGCAGCCCCTTAGGAGGGGAAAAACTGTTTTTT.

This chain uses TRBV6-5 with TRBJ1-6; 7 bases are a match to TRBD1. Trimming took 6 bases from V and 9 from J; bases not matched to a gene: 5. Germline lookup yields CDR1 MNHEY and CDR2 SVGAGI. This CDR3 is built from 13 residues. This chain's CDR3 is CASRDPGGSPLHF. DNA for the CDR3: TGTGCCAGCAGGGACCCAGGGGGTTCACCCCTCCACTTT.

As concerns this clone: The sample has other DNA sequences that encode this CDR3 too. V is TRBV9 and J is TRBJ2-7, with 7 bases that match TRBD1. The junction had 0 bases not matched to a gene; V was cut back by 3 bases and J by 0 bases. The CDR3 length is 13 residues. Germline V lookup: CDR1 SGDLS, CDR2 YYNGEE. The CDR3 DNA sequence: TGTGCCAGCAGCGAGGGGGCCTCCTACGAGCAGTACTTC. Its translation: CASSEGASYEQYF. Full variable domain (outside the CDR3, taken from reference TRBV9 and TRBJ2-7): DSGVTQTPKHLITATGQRVTLRCSPRSGDLSVYWYQQSLDQGLQFLIQYYNGEERAKGNILERFSAQQFPDLHSELNLSSLELGDSALYFCASSEGASYEQYFGPGTRLTVT.